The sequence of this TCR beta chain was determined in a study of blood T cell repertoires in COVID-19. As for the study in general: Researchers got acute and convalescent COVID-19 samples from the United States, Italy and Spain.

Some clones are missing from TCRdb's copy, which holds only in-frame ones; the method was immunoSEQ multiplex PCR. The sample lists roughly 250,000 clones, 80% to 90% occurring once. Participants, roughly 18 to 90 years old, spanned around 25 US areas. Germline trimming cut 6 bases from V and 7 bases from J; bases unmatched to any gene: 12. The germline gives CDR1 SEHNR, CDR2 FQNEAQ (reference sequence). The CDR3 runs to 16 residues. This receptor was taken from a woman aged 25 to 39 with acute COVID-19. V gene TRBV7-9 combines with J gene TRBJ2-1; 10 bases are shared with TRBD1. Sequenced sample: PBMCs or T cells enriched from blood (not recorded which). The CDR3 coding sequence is TGTGCCAGCAGAGGCCGCATCCGGGACAGGGGAAATGAGCAGTTCTTC. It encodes CASRGRIRDRGNEQFF.